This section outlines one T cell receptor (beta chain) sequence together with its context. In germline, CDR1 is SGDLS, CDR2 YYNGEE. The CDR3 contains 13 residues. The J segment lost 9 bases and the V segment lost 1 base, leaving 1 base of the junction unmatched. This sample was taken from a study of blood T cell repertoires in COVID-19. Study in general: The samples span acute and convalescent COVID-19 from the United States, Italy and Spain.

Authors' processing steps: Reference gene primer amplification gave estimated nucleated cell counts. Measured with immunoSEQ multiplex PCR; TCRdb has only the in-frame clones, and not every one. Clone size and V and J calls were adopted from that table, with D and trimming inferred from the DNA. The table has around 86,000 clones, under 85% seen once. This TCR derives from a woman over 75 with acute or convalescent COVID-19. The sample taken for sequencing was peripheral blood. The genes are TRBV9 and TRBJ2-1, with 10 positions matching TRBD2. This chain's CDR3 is CASSVLAGAEQFF. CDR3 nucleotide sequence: TGTGCCAGCAGCGTACTAGCGGGAGCTGAGCAGTTCTTC. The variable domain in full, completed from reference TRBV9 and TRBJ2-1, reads DSGVTQTPKHLITATGQRVTLRCSPRSGDLSVYWYQQSLDQGLQFLIQYYNGEERAKGNILERFSAQQFPDLHSELNLSSLELGDSALYFCASSVLAGAEQFFGPGTRLTVL.